This T cell receptor beta chain derives from a study of CD8+ T cells in alopecia areata. RNA extraction was followed by reverse transcription into cDNA, which acted as the sequencing template. Measured with immunoSEQ multiplex PCR; TCRdb has only the in-frame clones, and not every one. The table has 250,000 to 350,000 clones, 60% seen once. This clone was detected a few times. Its specificity is unknown. Described treatment: oral pan-JAK inhibitor, 5-10 mg twice daily. Punch biopsies of lesional scalp, plus peripheral blood, were taken from alopecia areata patients. Points from the study as a whole: Expanded CD8+ clones among the top 100, as well as scalp clonality, were significantly decreased by tofacitinib. Possibly as an HLA-related effect, TCR sharing across patients appeared less clear than in mice.

After removal of 5 bases from V and 3 bases from J, the junction contained 6 bases not matched to a gene. The CDR3 is 15 residues long. Germline CDR1 SGHAT, CDR2 FQNNGV. Sequencing was performed on CD4+ T cells sorted from blood, taken at roughly week 52, from a patient treated with tofacitinib. The TCR comes from a human donor with alopecia areata. The chain has TRBV11-2 and TRBJ2-7, with TRBD2 identical over 11 bases. The chain's CDR3 is CASSTSGGLYYEQYF. CDR3 DNA: TGTGCCAGCAGCACTAGCGGGGGCCTTTACTACGAGCAGTACTTC.